The next 26 T cell receptor beta chains were all read from a single sample in a study of cytomegalovirus exposure and HLA in healthy donors. The PCR contained 60 Vbeta and 13 Jbeta primers. TCRdb's table, derived via immunoSEQ multiplex PCR, lists solely in-frame clones and lacks some. The sample lists approximately 200,000 clones; approximately 79% were seen once. The sequencing input was PBMCs. Receptors were obtained from a woman under 30 in good health and CMV-seronegative.

The chain recombines TRBV4-3 with TRBJ2-7, with 9 bases lining up with TRBD1. With 3 bases clipped from V and 2 bases from J, the junction kept 8 bases outside the gene matches. The germline gives CDR1 LGHNA, CDR2 YSLEER. The CDR3 has 16 residues. The CDR3 sequence: CASSHNRGPQTYEQYF. CDR3 coding DNA: TGCGCCAGCAGCCACAACAGGGGGCCGCAAACCTACGAGCAGTACTTC.

The V gene is TRBV4-1, the J gene TRBJ2-7, with 8 bases aligning to TRBD1. The CDR3 consists of 14 residues. CDR1 is MGHRA and CDR2 is YSYEKL in the germline V gene. J was trimmed by 6 bases and V by 3 bases; bases with no gene match: 7. This chain's CDR3 is CASSHGQGTGEQYF. The CDR3 DNA sequence: TGCGCCAGCAGCCACGGACAGGGAACGGGCGAGCAGTACTTC.

This sequence joins TRBV28 and TRBJ1-1; the match to TRBD1 covers 7 bases. This CDR3 contains 14 residues. CDR1 is MDHEN and CDR2 is SYDVKM in the germline V gene. J lost 8 bases, V lost 2 bases, and 8 bases had no gene match. The CDR3 region is CASSLGTVASEAFF. In nucleotides, the CDR3 is TGTGCCAGCAGTTTAGGGACAGTCGCGTCCGAAGCTTTCTTT.

This chain connects TRBV6-5 to TRBJ1-4, with D possibly TRBD1 on 6 matching bases. The germline V gene has CDR1 MNHEY and CDR2 SVGAGI. The CDR3 is 16 amino acids. Trimming took off 3 bases at V and 8 bases at J, with 19 bases between the two ends. The CDR3 loop is CASSYLSTTTGEKLFF. The CDR3 DNA sequence: TGTGCCAGCAGTTATTTGTCCACAACGACAGGAGAAAAACTGTTTTTT.

This sequence joins TRBV7-2 and TRBJ2-7; the match to TRBD1 covers 7 bases. Germline V CDR1 and CDR2: SGHTA, FQGNSA. The CDR3 has 14 residues. V dropped 5 bases and J dropped 0; count of bases not matched to a gene: 4. The CDR3 sequence: CASSQRDSSYEQYF. The CDR3 DNA is TGTGCCAGCAGCCAACGGGACAGCTCCTACGAGCAGTACTTC.

This chain uses TRBV18 with TRBJ2-2; perhaps TRBD2 as D (5 bases). From germline, CDR1 is KGHSH and CDR2 LQKENI. CDR3 length: 16 amino acids. V gave up 0 bases and J gave up 4 bases, with 12 bases separating them. CDR3 protein: CASSPPGLPSTGELFF. The CDR3 DNA reads as TGTGCCAGCTCACCACCAGGACTGCCCTCCACCGGGGAGCTGTTTTTT. Looking up the rest from reference TRBV18 and TRBJ2-2 gives the full variable domain: NAGVMQNPRHLVRRRGQEARLRCSPMKGHSHVYWYRQLPEEGLKFMVYLQKENIIDESGMPKERFSAEFPKEGPSILRIQQVVRGDSAAYFCASSPPGLPSTGELFFGEGSRLTVL.

The CDR3 is CASKNEYRGDSYEQYF. The CDR3 region has the DNA TGCGCCAGCAAAAACGAATATCGGGGGGACTCCTACGAGCAGTACTTC. The chain employs TRBV4-1 and TRBJ2-7; 7 bases map to TRBD2. J gave up 0 bases and V 7 bases, and 12 bases lay outside the gene matches. The germline V gene encodes CDR1 MGHRA and CDR2 YSYEKL. This CDR3 comprises 16 residues.

This sequence joins TRBV5-1 and TRBJ2-1; TRBD2 agrees at 12 bases. Germline loops: CDR1 SGHRS, CDR2 YFSETQ. Losses at the gene ends were 0 bases for V and 0 bases for J; bases not matched to a gene: 4. The CDR3 contains 18 residues. The CDR3 loop reads CASSLGLAGGGSYNEQFF. CDR3 sequence (DNA): TGCGCCAGCAGCTTGGGGCTAGCGGGAGGGGGCTCCTACAATGAGCAGTTCTTC.

The chain couples TRBV6-4 to TRBJ1-5, with TRBD1 matching 7 bases. Per the germline V gene, CDR1 is MRHNA and CDR2 is SNTAGT. This CDR3 contains 20 residues. The ends lost 0 bases at V and 9 bases at J; junction bases unmatched: 23. The CDR3, as DNA: TGTGCCAGCAGTGACTCTCACCTGGGACAGTTTTTCCGACTAAGTTCGCCCCAGCATTTT. Translation: CASSDSHLGQFFRLSSPQHF.

This rearrangement joins TRBV10-2 to TRBJ2-1; TRBD2 aligns across 7 bases. Losses at the gene ends were 0 bases for V and 8 bases for J; bases not matched to a gene: 7. Germline CDR1 WSHSY, CDR2 SAAADI. CDR3 length equals 15 residues. The CDR3 loop reads CASSESSGEDDEQFF. CDR3 DNA: TGCGCCAGCAGTGAGTCGAGCGGGGAGGACGATGAGCAGTTCTTC.

This chain connects TRBV7-3 to TRBJ2-3; D might be TRBD2 (5 bases). The germline V and J ends were trimmed by 2 bases and 0 bases, with 9 bases remaining between them. Germline V gene sequence: CDR1 SGHTA, CDR2 FQGTGA. There are 15 residues in the CDR3. The CDR3 sequence is CASSLERSSTDTQYF. The CDR3 DNA follows: TGTGCCAGCAGCTTAGAGCGGTCTAGCACAGATACGCAGTATTTT.

This clone was counted between two and nine times. The genes are TRBV7-7 and TRBJ2-7; TRBD1 matches 7 bases. Germline assignment: CDR1 SSHAT and CDR2 FNYEAQ (reference sequence). Losses at the gene ends were 5 bases for V and 2 bases for J; bases not matched to a gene: 3. The CDR3 loop spans 13 amino acids. The CDR3 loop is CASSPGQTYEQYF. The CDR3 bases are TGTGCCAGCAGCCCGGGACAGACCTACGAGCAGTACTTC.

This chain links TRBV5-1 with TRBJ1-5; no definite D call. Per germline, CDR1 SGHRS and CDR2 YFSETQ. V was clipped by 5 bases and J by 0 bases, with 12 bases between them. The CDR3 extends over 15 amino acids. CDR3 residues: CASRPDGDSNQPQHF. In DNA form, the CDR3 reads TGCGCCAGCAGACCCGACGGGGATAGCAATCAGCCCCAGCATTTT.

This clone turned up a few times. This chain joins TRBV28 and TRBJ2-1; TRBD2 agrees at 11 bases. The germline gives CDR1 MDHEN, CDR2 SYDVKM. This CDR3 comprises 17 residues. J gave up 8 bases and V 0 bases, and 9 bases lay outside the gene matches. CDR3 coding DNA: TGTGCCAGCAGTTTATGGGGGGGGACTAGCGGTACAGATGAGCAGTTCTTC. Protein sequence: CASSLWGGTSGTDEQFF.

J is TRBJ2-7 and V is TRBV30; 8 bases align to TRBD2. The CDR3 is 16 amino acids. The germline V gene encodes CDR1 GTSNPN and CDR2 SVGIG (reference sequence). V trimming: 0 bases; J trimming: 1 base; junction bases outside the gene matches: 8. The CDR3: CAWSVPAGVQSYEQYF. The CDR3 coding sequence is TGTGCCTGGAGTGTACCAGCGGGAGTTCAGTCCTACGAGCAGTACTTC.

V is TRBV11-2 and J is TRBJ2-5; D is unresolved. Per the germline V gene, CDR1 is SGHAT and CDR2 is FQNNGV. This CDR3 is 13 amino acids long. The V gene lost 0 bases and the J gene lost 6 bases, with 8 bases spanning the gap. CDR3 residues: CASSLDVGQTQYF. The CDR3 nucleotides are TGTGCCAGCAGCTTAGATGTCGGTCAGACCCAGTACTTC.

This chain connects TRBV5-1 to TRBJ1-2; D not certain. Germline values: CDR1 SGHRS, CDR2 YFSETQ. V shed 4 bases and J shed 6 bases, with 13 bases lying between them. The CDR3 is made up of 13 amino acids. The DNA of the CDR3 is TGCGCCAGCAGCGGTGAGGGTATTGATGGCTACACCTTC. This sequence encodes CASSGEGIDGYTF.

This clone was counted a few times. V is TRBV7-9 and J is TRBJ2-4, with TRBD1 as a possible D gene (5 bases). The ends were cut back, 4 bases at V and 0 bases at J, with 7 bases in the middle. The CDR3 is made up of 14 amino acids. Germline-derived CDR1 and CDR2 are SEHNR and FQNEAQ (reference sequence). The CDR3 DNA reads TGTGCCAGCAGCTCAGGGCTAGCCAAAAACATTCAGTACTTC. It encodes CASSSGLAKNIQYF.

The genes are TRBV6-5 and TRBJ2-1; TRBD2 matches 13 bases. The CDR3 sequence is 15 residues long. The germline gives CDR1 MNHEY, CDR2 SVGAGI. V lost 5 bases and J lost 9; bases outside the gene matches: 7. The CDR3 protein is CASSPRLAGGSEQFF. The DNA of the CDR3 is TGTGCCAGCAGTCCAAGACTAGCGGGAGGAAGTGAGCAGTTCTTC.

This clone has just one count. The chain has TRBV6-6 and TRBJ2-5, with a possible D match to TRBD2 (6 bases). This CDR3 spans 14 amino acids. Germline V gene data show CDR1 as MNHNY and CDR2 as SVGAGI (reference sequence). Trimming stripped 7 bases from V and 5 bases from J, with 17 bases between. Here the CDR3 DNA reads TGTGCCAGCACCATGGGACTTCCAATGGAGACCCAGTACTTC. Its protein product is CASTMGLPMETQYF.

The chain combines TRBV28 with TRBJ2-7; TRBD2 is a possible D gene (5 bases). The CDR3 has 13 residues. V was pared by 7 bases and J by 3 bases, with 13 bases between. The germline gives CDR1 MDHEN, CDR2 SYDVKM. In DNA, the CDR3 is TGTGCCAGCACTGCGGGTTTGGACTACGAGCAGTACTTC. Its protein is CASTAGLDYEQYF.

This chain links TRBV2 with TRBJ2-7; a possible D gene is TRBD1 (6 bases). The CDR3 totals 15 residues. V was clipped by 6 bases and J by 1 base, with 16 bases between them. The germline V gene encodes CDR1 SNHLY and CDR2 FYNNEI. The CDR3 DNA reads TGTGCCAGCAGAGACGGACAGACCTCTTCCTACGAGCAGTACTTC. Amino acid sequence: CASRDGQTSSYEQYF.

In regard to this clone: Other DNA sequences in this sample translate to the same CDR3. This chain joins TRBV4-1 and TRBJ2-5; D gene uncertain. Between the trimmed V and J ends, which lost 4 bases and 2 bases, there was a span of 8 bases. This CDR3 comprises 13 residues. Germline V gives CDR1 MGHRA, CDR2 YSYEKL. CDR3 sequence reads: CASSLQTQETQYF. As DNA, the CDR3 is TGCGCCAGCAGCCTCCAGACACAAGAGACCCAGTACTTC.

V is TRBV27 and J is TRBJ1-6; no clear D. The CDR3 is 14 amino acids. Trimming took off 1 base at V and 13 bases at J, with 14 bases between the two ends. CDR1 is MNHEY, CDR2 SMNVEV, per germline (reference sequence). The CDR3 DNA follows: TGTGCCAGCAGTTTATTGTCCCAGGAATTTCCCCTCCACTTT. Translated: CASSLLSQEFPLHF.

The rearrangement joins TRBV29-1 to TRBJ1-3; D remains ambiguous. CDR1 is SQVTM and CDR2 is ANQGSEA in the germline V gene. There are 13 residues in the CDR3. The V and J ends lost 1 base and 4 bases respectively, with 8 bases between them. CDR3 amino acids: CSVEGGSGNTIYF. In DNA, the CDR3 is TGCAGCGTTGAAGGAGGGTCCGGAAACACCATATATTTT.

The J gene is TRBJ2-3, the V gene TRBV12-5; 8 bases line up with TRBD2. The V segment lost 1 base and the J segment 5 bases; nucleotides outside the gene matches: 17. The length of the CDR3 is 19 residues. Germline lookup yields CDR1 LGHNT and CDR2 FRNRAP. CDR3 sequence: CASGLDSSGALPLRDTQYF. CDR3 in DNA: TGTGCTAGTGGTTTGGACAGTAGCGGGGCCCTGCCCCTCAGAGATACGCAGTATTTT. Full variable domain (outside the CDR3, taken from reference TRBV12-5 and TRBJ2-3): DARVTQTPRHKVTEMGQEVTMRCQPILGHNTVFWYRQTMMQGLELLAYFRNRAPLDDSGMPKDRFSAEMPDATLATLKIQPSEPRDSAVYFCASGLDSSGALPLRDTQYFGPGTRLTVL.